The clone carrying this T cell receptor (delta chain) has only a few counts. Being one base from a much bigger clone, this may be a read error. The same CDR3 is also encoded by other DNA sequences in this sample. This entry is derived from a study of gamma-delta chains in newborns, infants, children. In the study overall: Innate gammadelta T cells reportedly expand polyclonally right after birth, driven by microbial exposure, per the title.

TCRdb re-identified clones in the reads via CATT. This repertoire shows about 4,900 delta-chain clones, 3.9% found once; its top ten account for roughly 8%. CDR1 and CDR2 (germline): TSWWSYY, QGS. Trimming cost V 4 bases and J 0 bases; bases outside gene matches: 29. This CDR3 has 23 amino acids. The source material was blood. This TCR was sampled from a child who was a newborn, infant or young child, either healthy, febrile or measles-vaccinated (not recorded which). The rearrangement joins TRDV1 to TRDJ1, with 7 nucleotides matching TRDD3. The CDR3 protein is CALGVPEGYPYWGTNLDTDKLIF. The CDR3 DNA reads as TGTGCTCTTGGGGTCCCGGAAGGCTACCCGTACTGGGGAACCAACTTAGACACCGATAAACTCATCTTT.